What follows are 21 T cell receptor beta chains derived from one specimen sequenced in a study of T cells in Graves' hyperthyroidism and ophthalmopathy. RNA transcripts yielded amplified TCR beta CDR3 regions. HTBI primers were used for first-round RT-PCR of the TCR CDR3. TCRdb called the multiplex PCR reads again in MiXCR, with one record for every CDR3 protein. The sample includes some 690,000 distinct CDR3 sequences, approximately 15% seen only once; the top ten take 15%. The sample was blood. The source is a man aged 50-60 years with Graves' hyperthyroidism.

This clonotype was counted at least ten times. The DNA of the CDR3 is TGCAGTGCTAGAATCAGGGGCTCCTATAATTCACCCCTCCACTTT. Translation: CSARIRGSYNSPLHF. The rearrangement uses TRBV20-1 and TRBJ1-6; D might be TRBD1 (6 bases). Germline assignment: CDR1 DFQATT and CDR2 SNEGSKA (reference sequence). Trimming cost V 2 bases and J 0 bases, with 8 bases left between them. This CDR3 is built from 15 residues.

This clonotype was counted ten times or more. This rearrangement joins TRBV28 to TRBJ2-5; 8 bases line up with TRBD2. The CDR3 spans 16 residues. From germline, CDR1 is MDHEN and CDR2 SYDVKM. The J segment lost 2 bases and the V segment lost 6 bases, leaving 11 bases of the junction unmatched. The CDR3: CASRYSTSVSQETQYF. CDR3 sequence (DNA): TGTGCCAGCAGATACTCGACTAGCGTAAGTCAAGAGACCCAGTACTTC.

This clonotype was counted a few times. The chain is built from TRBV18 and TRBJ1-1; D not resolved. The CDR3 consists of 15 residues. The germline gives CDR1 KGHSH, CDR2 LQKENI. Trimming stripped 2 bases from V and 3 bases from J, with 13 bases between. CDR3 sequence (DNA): TGTGCCAGCTCACCAAAGGAGCGGGGAGACACTGAAGCTTTCTTT. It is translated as CASSPKERGDTEAFF. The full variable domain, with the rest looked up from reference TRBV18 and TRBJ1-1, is NAGVMQNPRHLVRRRGQEARLRCSPMKGHSHVYWYRQLPEEGLKFMVYLQKENIIDESGMPKERFSAEFPKEGPSILRIQQVVRGDSAAYFCASSPKERGDTEAFFGQGTRLTVV.

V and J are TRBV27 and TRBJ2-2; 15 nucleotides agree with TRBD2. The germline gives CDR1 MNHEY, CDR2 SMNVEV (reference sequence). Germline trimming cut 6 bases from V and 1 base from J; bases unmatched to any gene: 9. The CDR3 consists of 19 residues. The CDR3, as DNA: TGTGCCAGCAGCATAACGGGACTAGCGGGAGGCCTGAACACCGGGGAGCTGTTTTTT. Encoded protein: CASSITGLAGGLNTGELFF.

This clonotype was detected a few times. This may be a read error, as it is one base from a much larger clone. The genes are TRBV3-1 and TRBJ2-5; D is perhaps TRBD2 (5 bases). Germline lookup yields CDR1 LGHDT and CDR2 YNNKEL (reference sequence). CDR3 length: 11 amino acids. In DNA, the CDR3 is TGTGCCAGCAGCCGGGGAGAGGCCCAGTACTTC. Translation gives CASSRGEAQYF.

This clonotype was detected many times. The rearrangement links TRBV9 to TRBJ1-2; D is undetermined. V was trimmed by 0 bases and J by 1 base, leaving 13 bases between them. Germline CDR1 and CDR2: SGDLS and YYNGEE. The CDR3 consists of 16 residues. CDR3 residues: CASSVGVGGLNYGYTF. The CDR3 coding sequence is TGTGCCAGCAGCGTAGGGGTTGGAGGGCTTAACTATGGCTACACCTTC. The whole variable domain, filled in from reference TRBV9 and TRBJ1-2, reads DSGVTQTPKHLITATGQRVTLRCSPRSGDLSVYWYQQSLDQGLQFLIQYYNGEERAKGNILERFSAQQFPDLHSELNLSSLELGDSALYFCASSVGVGGLNYGYTFGSGTRLTVV.

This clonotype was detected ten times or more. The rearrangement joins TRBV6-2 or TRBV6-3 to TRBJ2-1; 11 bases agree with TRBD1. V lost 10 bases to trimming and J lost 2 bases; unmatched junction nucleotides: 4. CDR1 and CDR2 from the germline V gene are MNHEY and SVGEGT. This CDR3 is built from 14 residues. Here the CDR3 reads CATTGQGAYNEQFF. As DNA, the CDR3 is TGTGCCACCACGGGACAGGGGGCCTACAATGAGCAGTTCTTC.

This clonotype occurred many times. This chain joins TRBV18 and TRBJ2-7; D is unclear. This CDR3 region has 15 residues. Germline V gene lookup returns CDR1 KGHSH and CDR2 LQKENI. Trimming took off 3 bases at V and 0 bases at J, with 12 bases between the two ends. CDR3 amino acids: CASSPEERVSYEQYF. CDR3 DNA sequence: TGTGCCAGCTCACCCGAGGAAAGGGTCTCCTACGAGCAGTACTTC.

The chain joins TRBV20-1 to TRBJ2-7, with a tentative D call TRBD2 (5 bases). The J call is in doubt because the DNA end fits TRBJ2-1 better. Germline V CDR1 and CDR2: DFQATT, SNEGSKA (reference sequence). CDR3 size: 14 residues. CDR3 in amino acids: CSAHTTGSSYEQFF. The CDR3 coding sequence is TGCAGTGCTCACACGACGGGAAGCTCCTACGAGCAGTTCTTC.

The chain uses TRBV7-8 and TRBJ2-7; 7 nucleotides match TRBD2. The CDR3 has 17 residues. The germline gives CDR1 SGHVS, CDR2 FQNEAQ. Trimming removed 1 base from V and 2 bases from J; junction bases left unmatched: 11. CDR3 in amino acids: CASSLGGTRDYTYEQYF. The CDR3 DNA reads TGTGCCAGCAGCTTAGGGGGGACCCGGGACTATACCTACGAGCAGTACTTC.

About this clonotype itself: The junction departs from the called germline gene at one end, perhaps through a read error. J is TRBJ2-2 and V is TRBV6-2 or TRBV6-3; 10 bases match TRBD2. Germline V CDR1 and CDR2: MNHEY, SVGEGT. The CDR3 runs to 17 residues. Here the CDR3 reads CASRDQPGLAPTGELFF. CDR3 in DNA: TGCGCCAGCAGGGACCAACCGGGACTAGCGCCCACCGGGGAGCTGTTTTTT.

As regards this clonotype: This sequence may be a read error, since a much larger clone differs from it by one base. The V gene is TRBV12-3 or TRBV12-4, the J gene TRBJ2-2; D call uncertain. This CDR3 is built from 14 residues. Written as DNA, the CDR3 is TGTGCCGGCAGTTTAGATAGCCTCACCGGGGAGCTGTTTTTT. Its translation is CAGSLDSLTGELFF.

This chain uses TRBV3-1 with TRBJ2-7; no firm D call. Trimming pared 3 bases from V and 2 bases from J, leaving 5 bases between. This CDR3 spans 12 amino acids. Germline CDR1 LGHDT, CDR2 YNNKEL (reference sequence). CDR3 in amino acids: CASSQMAYEQYF. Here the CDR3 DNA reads TGTGCCAGCAGCCAGATGGCCTACGAGCAGTACTTC.

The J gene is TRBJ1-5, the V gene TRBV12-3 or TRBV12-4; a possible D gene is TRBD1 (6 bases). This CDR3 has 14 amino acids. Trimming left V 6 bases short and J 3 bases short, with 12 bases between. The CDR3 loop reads CASRPGGANQPQHF. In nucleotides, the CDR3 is TGTGCCAGCAGGCCCGGGGGGGCCAATCAGCCCCAGCATTTT.

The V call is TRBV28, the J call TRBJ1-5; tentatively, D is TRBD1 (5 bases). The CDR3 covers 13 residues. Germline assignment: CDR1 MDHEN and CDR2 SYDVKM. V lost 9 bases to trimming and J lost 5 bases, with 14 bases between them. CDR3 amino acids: CASFSRDYQPQHF. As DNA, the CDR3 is TGTGCCAGTTTTTCCCGGGACTATCAGCCCCAGCATTTT. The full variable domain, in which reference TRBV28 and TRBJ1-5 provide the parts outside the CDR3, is DVKVTQSSRYLVKRTGEKVFLECVQDMDHENMFWYRQDPGLGLRLIYFSYDVKMKEKGDIPEGYSVSREKKERFSLILESASTNQTSMYLCASFSRDYQPQHFGDGTRLSIL.

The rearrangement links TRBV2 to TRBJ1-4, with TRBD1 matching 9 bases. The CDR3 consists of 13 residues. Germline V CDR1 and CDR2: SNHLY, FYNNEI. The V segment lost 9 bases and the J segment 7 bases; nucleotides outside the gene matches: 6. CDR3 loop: CASSRDRAEKLFF. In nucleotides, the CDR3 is TGTGCCAGTAGCCGGGACAGGGCTGAAAAACTGTTTTTT.

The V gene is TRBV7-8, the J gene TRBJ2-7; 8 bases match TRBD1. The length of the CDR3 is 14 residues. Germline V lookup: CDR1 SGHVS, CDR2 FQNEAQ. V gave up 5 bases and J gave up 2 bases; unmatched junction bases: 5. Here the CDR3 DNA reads TGTGCCAGCAGCATCCCGGGACAGGCCTACGAGCAGTACTTC. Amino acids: CASSIPGQAYEQYF.

The CDR3 reads CASYAGGPTYEQYF. The CDR3 nucleotides read TGTGCCAGCTACGCGGGAGGGCCAACATACGAGCAGTACTTC. The chain joins TRBV6-1 to TRBJ2-7, with 9 bases matching TRBD2. CDR3 length: 14 residues. Germline CDR1 MNHNS, CDR2 SASEGT. After removal of 8 bases from V and 4 bases from J, the junction contained 9 bases not matched to a gene.

The CDR3: CATGAGPPYNSPLHF. CDR3 nucleotide sequence: TGTGCCACCGGGGCAGGGCCCCCCTATAATTCACCCCTCCACTTT. The rearrangement links TRBV2 to TRBJ1-6; possible D gene TRBD1, 5 bases. The CDR3 length is 15 residues. Germline V gene sequence: CDR1 SNHLY, CDR2 FYNNEI. The V end lost 10 bases, the J end lost 2 bases, and 15 bases lay between the germline ends.

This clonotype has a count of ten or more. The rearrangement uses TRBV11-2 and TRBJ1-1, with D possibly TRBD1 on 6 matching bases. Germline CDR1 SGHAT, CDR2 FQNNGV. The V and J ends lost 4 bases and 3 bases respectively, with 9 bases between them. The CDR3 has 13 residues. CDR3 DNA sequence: TGTGCCAGCAGCTATACAGGGTACACTGAAGCTTTCTTT. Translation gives CASSYTGYTEAFF.

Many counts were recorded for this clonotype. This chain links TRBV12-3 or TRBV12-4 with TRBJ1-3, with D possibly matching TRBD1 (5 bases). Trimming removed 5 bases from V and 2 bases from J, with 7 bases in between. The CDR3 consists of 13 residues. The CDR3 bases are TGTGCCAGCAGTCCAGGGCCTGGAAACACCATATATTTT. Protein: CASSPGPGNTIYF.